The 26 T cell receptor beta chains given below trace back to one sample, sequenced in a study of Graves' ophthalmopathy and Graves' hyperthyroidism. The authors amplified TCR beta CDR3 regions from RNA transcripts. The workflow started with a first-round RT-PCR run with HTBI primers and then moved on to a second-round multiplex PCR. Each CDR3 protein gets one entry after TCRdb re-called the multiplex PCR reads with MiXCR. The sample yields approximately 410,000 distinct CDR3 sequences, 15% seen once. The source material was peripheral blood. The receptors originated from a woman between 18 and 29 years old with stable Graves' hyperthyroidism.

This clonotype was seen many times. The genes are TRBV7-8 and TRBJ2-7; D is unclear. Germline V gives CDR1 SGHVS, CDR2 FQNEAQ. The V and J ends lost 1 base and 2 bases respectively, with 12 bases between them. This CDR3 spans 15 amino acids. The CDR3 is CASSLVPGDPYEQYF. The DNA of the CDR3 is TGTGCCAGCAGCTTAGTACCTGGGGATCCCTACGAGCAGTACTTC.

This clonotype was picked up many times. One end of the junction does not line up with germline, which may come from a read error. V and J are TRBV11-2 and TRBJ2-4, with 11 bases fitting TRBD1. Germline V gene data show CDR1 as SGHAT and CDR2 as FQNNGV. This CDR3 comprises 17 residues. The CDR3 DNA reads as TGTGCCAGCAGCTTACCCCGGACAGGGGGCAGCCGGGACATTAAGTACTTC. Its protein product is CASSLPRTGGSRDIKYF.

This clonotype showed up just a few times. This chain connects TRBV29-1 to TRBJ1-3, with a weak D call TRBD1 (6 bases). Germline CDR1 reads SQVTM; CDR2 reads ANQGSEA. Trimming stripped 6 bases from V and 1 base from J, with 19 bases between. The length of the CDR3 is 16 residues. The CDR3 bases are TGCAGCGTGCTCCCCCGGGACAAAAAGTCTGGAAACACCATATATTTT. This gives the protein CSVLPRDKKSGNTIYF.

This clonotype was counted ten times or more. The chain is built from TRBV6-1 and TRBJ1-2; the D gene is possibly TRBD1 (5 bases). CDR1 and CDR2 from the germline V gene are MNHNS and SASEGT. The ends were cut back, 11 bases at V and 6 bases at J, with 16 bases in the middle. The CDR3 consists of 12 residues. The CDR3 bases are TGTGCCTCAGGACAAAGGGTTGATGGCTACACCTTC. This sequence encodes CASGQRVDGYTF.

The table lists this clonotype with many counts. The genes are TRBV24-1 and TRBJ1-5; TRBD1 matches 7 bases. CDR1 KGHDR and CDR2 SFDVKD come from the germline V gene. This CDR3 contains 15 residues. V shed 2 bases, J shed 5 bases, and the junction held 5 bases outside the gene matches. The CDR3 spells CATSDSDRDHQPQHF. As DNA, the CDR3 is TGTGCCACCAGTGATTCCGACAGGGACCATCAGCCCCAGCATTTT.

In its sample, this clonotype was seen many times. Sequence at one end of the junction differs from germline and may be a read error. V gene TRBV19 combines with J gene TRBJ1-1; 8 bases align to TRBD1. The CDR3 spans 9 residues. Germline CDR1 and CDR2: LNHDA and SQIVND (reference sequence). CDR3 in amino acids: CAFMEGQAF. For the CDR3, the DNA is TGTGCCTTCATGGAGGGACAGGCTTTT.

This clonotype has a count of ten or more. The genes are TRBV12-3 or TRBV12-4 and TRBJ2-5; D is possibly TRBD1 or TRBD2 (7 bases each). Trimming took off 5 bases at V and 4 bases at J, with 11 bases between the two ends. The CDR3 spans 13 residues. The CDR3 nucleotides read TGTGCCAGCAGTGCCAGGGGGGGAGAGACCCAGTACTTC. It is translated as CASSARGGETQYF.

This clonotype was recorded a few times. The genes are TRBV12-3 or TRBV12-4 and TRBJ1-2; 8 bases agree with TRBD1. J lost 4 bases, V lost 4 bases, and 8 bases had no gene match. This CDR3 has 15 amino acids. The CDR3 region is CASSSDGTGSYGYTF. CDR3 DNA: TGTGCCAGCAGTTCTGACGGGACAGGTTCCTATGGCTACACCTTC.

The chain employs TRBV7-9 and TRBJ1-2; D is unresolved. Trimming pared 1 base from V and 4 bases from J, leaving 13 bases between. Germline assignment: CDR1 SEHNR and CDR2 FQNEAQ (reference sequence). The CDR3 totals 15 residues. The CDR3 nucleotides are TGTGCCAGCAGCTTAGGGGAAGGTCTCAGCTATGGCTACACCTTC. Protein product: CASSLGEGLSYGYTF.

This clonotype came up many times. The chain links TRBV7-9 to TRBJ1-2; D is perhaps TRBD1 (6 bases). The CDR3 covers 16 residues. Germline V CDR1 and CDR2: SEHNR, FQNEAQ (reference sequence). The V and J ends lost 1 base and 8 bases respectively, with 20 bases between them. In DNA form, the CDR3 reads TGTGCCAGCAGCTTAGAAGGTTCAGGGGCAGCGGGCGGCTACACCTTC. Amino acid sequence: CASSLEGSGAAGGYTF.

The chain links TRBV7-8 to TRBJ1-5; the D is unclear. The CDR3 covers 15 residues. The germline gives CDR1 SGHVS, CDR2 FQNEAQ. V shed 5 bases and J shed 5 bases, with 16 bases lying between them. The chain's CDR3 is CASSQRGGGYQPQHF. DNA of the CDR3: TGTGCCAGCAGCCAACGGGGTGGAGGTTATCAGCCCCAGCATTTT. Together with reference TRBV7-8 and TRBJ1-5, the CDR3 gives the full variable domain: GAGVSQSPRYKVAKRGQDVALRCDPISGHVSLFWYQQALGQGPEFLTYFQNEAQLDKSGLPSDRFFAERPEGSVSTLKIQRTQQEDSAVYLCASSQRGGGYQPQHFGDGTRLSIL.

This clonotype was detected many times. This rearrangement joins TRBV19 to TRBJ2-5; D is undetermined. The germline V gene encodes CDR1 LNHDA and CDR2 SQIVND (reference sequence). The CDR3 loop spans 16 amino acids. V was trimmed by 3 bases and J by 2 bases, leaving 16 bases between them. This CDR3 reads CASSISAGLGQETQYF. The DNA of the CDR3 is TGTGCCAGTAGTATCTCCGCAGGATTGGGACAAGAGACCCAGTACTTC. The full variable domain, with the rest looked up from reference TRBV19 and TRBJ2-5, is DGGITQSPKYLFRKEGQNVTLSCEQNLNHDAMYWYRQDPGQGLRLIYYSQIVNDFQKGDIAEGYSVSREKKESFPLTVTSAQKNPTAFYLCASSISAGLGQETQYFGPGTRLLVL.

This clonotype appeared many times. The chain links TRBV25-1 to TRBJ2-7; 12 nucleotides align to TRBD2. CDR1 and CDR2 from the germline V gene are MGHDK and SYGVNS. The trim removed 7 bases at V and 5 bases at J, leaving 9 bases unmatched. The CDR3 consists of 15 residues. Here the CDR3 DNA reads TGTGCCAGCACGTCTAGCGGGGGGGCCTCAAACGAGCAGTACTTC. It translates to CASTSSGGASNEQYF.

Many counts were recorded for this clonotype. The chain links TRBV6-5 to TRBJ1-2, with 9 bases that match TRBD1. Germline V CDR1 and CDR2: MNHEY, SVGAGI. CDR3 length equals 13 residues. J was trimmed by 8 bases and V by 6 bases; bases with no gene match: 7. The CDR3 DNA sequence: TGTGCCAGCAGGGCCGGGACAGGGACCGGCTACACCTTC. Encoded protein: CASRAGTGTGYTF.

This clonotype was counted ten times or more. The V gene is TRBV12-3 or TRBV12-4, the J gene TRBJ1-2, with D perhaps TRBD1 (6 bases). The CDR3 is 14 residues long. V was pared by 4 bases and J by 4 bases, with 13 bases between. The CDR3 DNA reads as TGTGCCAGCAGTTCCAACCGACAGGTCTATGGCTACACCTTC. Amino acids: CASSSNRQVYGYTF.

This clonotype was recorded many times. The gene calls are TRBV12-3 or TRBV12-4 and TRBJ1-6; D uncertain. This CDR3 has 14 residues. Trimming shortened V by 6 bases and J by 2 bases, and 8 bases separated the two germline ends. The CDR3 is CASRLGPYNSPLHF. The CDR3 DNA sequence: TGTGCCAGCAGATTGGGCCCCTATAATTCACCCCTCCACTTT.

There are many counts of this clonotype. The V call is TRBV19, the J call TRBJ2-2; no clear D gene. With 5 bases removed from V and 3 bases from J, the gap between germline ends came to 10 bases. CDR1 is LNHDA and CDR2 is SQIVND in the germline V gene (reference sequence). This CDR3 spans 14 amino acids. For the CDR3, the DNA is TGTGCCAGTAGTGGAAGCTACTACACCGGGGAGCTGTTTTTT. The encoded protein is CASSGSYYTGELFF.

This clonotype was seen repeatedly, ten times or more. The chain has TRBV11-1 and TRBJ1-2; 8 nucleotides agree with TRBD1. The CDR3 totals 16 residues. J lost 3 bases, V lost 3 bases, and 9 bases had no gene match. Germline CDR1 and CDR2: SGHAT and FQDESV (reference sequence). The CDR3 reads CASSLRRGPSYYGYTF. The CDR3 DNA reads TGTGCCAGCAGCTTGCGCAGGGGGCCGTCCTACTATGGCTACACCTTC.

This clonotype was seen repeatedly, ten times or more. The chain recombines TRBV7-9 with TRBJ1-5, with a weak D call TRBD1 (6 bases). The CDR3 length is 14 residues. V lost 8 bases and J 8 bases, leaving 19 bases between the germline ends. Germline values: CDR1 SEHNR, CDR2 FQNEAQ (reference sequence). In DNA, the CDR3 is TGTGCCAGCTCTGAGGGGGGGCAGAAGGAGCCCCAGCATTTT. Translated, it gives CASSEGGQKEPQHF.

This clonotype was seen ten or more times. This sequence joins TRBV7-2 and TRBJ1-3; D is unclear. The CDR3 extends over 14 amino acids. From germline, CDR1 is SGHTA and CDR2 FQGNSA. V shed 5 bases and J shed 0 bases, with 8 bases lying between them. The CDR3 here is CASSRHPSGNTIYF. In nucleotides, the CDR3 is TGTGCCAGCAGCCGACACCCCTCTGGAAACACCATATATTTT.

This sequence joins TRBV29-1 and TRBJ1-3, with D possibly matching TRBD1 (5 bases). This CDR3 spans 17 amino acids. Germline-derived CDR1 and CDR2 are SQVTM and ANQGSEA. V lost 1 base, J lost 0 bases, and 16 bases lay in between. CDR3 sequence (DNA): TGCAGCGTTGAAGGTGGGGCTTCAAGGAGCTCTGGAAACACCATATATTTT. It specifies CSVEGGASRSSGNTIYF.

This clonotype was counted many times. The chain couples TRBV13 to TRBJ2-7, with no clear D. The ends were cut back, 2 bases at V and 5 bases at J, with 7 bases in the middle. The CDR3 length is 12 residues. Germline V gives CDR1 PRHDT, CDR2 FYEKMQ (reference sequence). CDR3 DNA: TGTGCCAGCAGCTTAATGGATAACGAGCAGTACTTC. This translates into CASSLMDNEQYF.

Comment on this clonotype: As the CDR3 is not closed by the conserved phenylalanine or tryptophan, this likely results from a read error. V and J are TRBV14 and TRBJ1-1; D perhaps matches TRBD1 (5 bases). Germline CDR1 SGHDN, CDR2 FVKESK. The CDR3 has 14 residues. V was pared by 3 bases and J by 3 bases, with 11 bases between. The CDR3 loop is CASSHGGWDTEAFY. The CDR3 DNA reads TGTGCCAGCAGCCACGGGGGATGGGACACTGAAGCTTTCTAT.

The V and J genes are TRBV2 and TRBJ1-6, with TRBD1 matching over 9 bases. V gave up 6 bases and J gave up 5 bases; unmatched junction bases: 8. Per the germline V gene, CDR1 is SNHLY and CDR2 is FYNNEI. The CDR3 sequence is 16 residues long. The CDR3 DNA sequence: TGTGCCAGCAGACACAGGGGGCTTTTCGATAATTCACCCCTCCACTTT. Encoded protein: CASRHRGLFDNSPLHF.

This clonotype was counted at least ten times. The chain carries TRBV27 and TRBJ2-5, with a tentative D call TRBD2 (5 bases). The V gene lost 8 bases and the J gene lost 2 bases, with 21 bases spanning the gap. The CDR3 runs 16 residues. Germline CDR1 and CDR2: MNHEY and SMNVEV (reference sequence). This CDR3 reads CASSNLGVSIQETQYF. DNA of the CDR3: TGTGCCAGCTCCAATTTGGGAGTTTCAATTCAAGAGACCCAGTACTTC.

This clonotype was found a few times. The V call is TRBV5-1, the J call TRBJ2-7; tentative D call: TRBD2 (6 bases). V lost 0 bases to trimming and J lost 2 bases, with 15 bases between them. The CDR3 sequence is 16 residues long. Germline V gene data show CDR1 as SGHRS and CDR2 as YFSETQ. This chain's CDR3 is CASSLAQGGLTYEQYF. The CDR3 DNA follows: TGCGCCAGCAGCTTGGCCCAGGGCGGACTAACCTACGAGCAGTACTTC.